The sequence of this T cell receptor beta chain was determined in a study of radiation and T cells in renal cell carcinoma. Across the study: Nephrectomy followed 15 Gy stereotactic body radiation by 4 weeks. Findings and limits, study-wide: In blood, top tumor clones expanded by 2 weeks, shrinking by 4. No pretreatment tumor biopsies were available for baseline clonotypes.

The time point here: baseline pretreatment blood. Treatment denoted: 15 Gy SBRT to primary tumor, nephrectomy 4 weeks later. As concerns this clone: The antigen remains undetermined.

Libraries were prepared by immunoSEQ multiplex PCR; TCRdb keeps only in-frame clonotypes and omits some of them. The repertoire consists of some 150,000 clones, with less than 90% occurring once and the leading ten covering 20% to 25%. The length of the CDR3 is 15 residues. Germline assignment: CDR1 SGHTA and CDR2 FQGNSA. V trimming: 1 base; J trimming: 3 bases; junction bases outside the gene matches: 2. This sequence originates from a woman aged 45-65 years with renal cell carcinoma. The sequencing here drew on blood, taken from a patient whose treatment included radiotherapy and nephrectomy. This sequence joins TRBV7-2 and TRBJ2-7, with 11 nucleotides matching TRBD1. This CDR3 is CASSLEGTGGYEQYF. In nucleotides, the CDR3 is TGTGCCAGCAGCTTAGAAGGGACAGGGGGCTACGAGCAGTACTTC.